This entry lists 30 T cell receptor beta chains sequenced from one sample in a study of blood T cell repertoires in COVID-19. TCRdb's table, derived via immunoSEQ multiplex PCR, lists solely in-frame clones and lacks some. Counted here are some 220,000 clones, around 83% occurring once; the ten biggest clones make up 4.5% to 5.5%. Sequences were obtained from peripheral blood. The receptors here all came from a woman in her 70s with COVID-19, enrolled during active disease.

The chain is built from TRBV20-1 and TRBJ1-4, with D maybe TRBD1 (6 bases). Between the trimmed V and J ends, which lost 3 bases and 5 bases, there was a span of 13 bases. CDR3 length equals 14 residues. Germline values: CDR1 DFQATT, CDR2 SNEGSKA (reference sequence). CDR3 in DNA: TGCAGTGCTAGTTCAACAGGGCCGAATGAAAAACTGTTTTTT. Encoded protein: CSASSTGPNEKLFF.

The rearrangement uses TRBV12-5 and TRBJ2-2, with a tentative D call TRBD1 (5 bases). CDR3 length: 13 amino acids. Trimming shortened V by 5 bases and J by 8 bases, and 12 bases separated the two germline ends. Germline loops: CDR1 LGHNT, CDR2 FRNRAP. The CDR3 DNA sequence: TGTGCTAGTGGTCCAGGGTCGGGTGGGGAGCTGTTTTTT. Translated, it gives CASGPGSGGELFF.

The rearrangement joins TRBV6-5 to TRBJ1-2, with unresolved D. Trimming pared 0 bases from V and 0 bases from J, leaving 5 bases between. The germline V gene has CDR1 MNHEY and CDR2 SVGAGI. This CDR3 is built from 14 residues. DNA for the CDR3: TGTGCCAGCAGTTACTCCACAACTAACTATGGCTACACCTTC. Protein: CASSYSTTNYGYTF.

The rearrangement joins TRBV6-5 to TRBJ2-2; D perhaps matches TRBD1 (5 bases). Trimming stripped 8 bases from V and 4 bases from J, with 17 bases between. This CDR3 has 15 amino acids. The germline V gene has CDR1 MNHEY and CDR2 SVGAGI. CDR3 sequence reads: CASLYRATGTGELFF. The CDR3 coding sequence is TGTGCCAGCCTATATCGTGCTACAGGCACCGGGGAGCTGTTTTTT.

The chain carries TRBV29-1 and TRBJ2-7; TRBD1 matches at 7 bases. CDR1 is SQVTM, CDR2 ANQGSEA, per germline. The CDR3 runs to 11 residues. V was clipped by 7 bases and J by 3 bases; unmatched bases: 3. CDR3 sequence (DNA): TGCAGCGGGGGGACAGTCTACGAGCAGTACTTC. Amino acids: CSGGTVYEQYF.

This clone has only one observation. V usage is TRBV7-2 and J usage is TRBJ2-3; 11 nucleotides agree with TRBD1. Trimming took 5 bases from V and 3 from J; bases not matched to a gene: 4. Per the germline V gene, CDR1 is SGHTA and CDR2 is FQGNSA. CDR3 length: 15 amino acids. The CDR3 protein is CASSTRDRGTDTQYF. CDR3 in DNA: TGTGCCAGCAGCACCCGGGACAGGGGGACAGATACGCAGTATTTT. Full variable domain (remainder filled in from reference TRBV7-2 and TRBJ2-3): GAGVSQSPSNKVTEKGKDVELRCDPISGHTALYWYRQSLGQGLEFLIYFQGNSAPDKSGLPSDRFSAERTGGSVSTLTIQRTQQEDSAVYLCASSTRDRGTDTQYFGPGTRLTVL.

V gene TRBV7-9 combines with J gene TRBJ2-7, with 8 bases that match TRBD2. The germline V gene encodes CDR1 SEHNR and CDR2 FQNEAQ (reference sequence). The CDR3 length is 15 residues. V lost 5 bases to trimming and J lost 5 bases; unmatched junction nucleotides: 11. Written as DNA, the CDR3 is TGTGCCAGCAGCCCCCGGCCTAGCGGGTTCGACGAGCAGTACTTC. Protein product: CASSPRPSGFDEQYF.

Note on this clone: Other DNA sequences in the same sample also yield this CDR3. The chain has TRBV30 and TRBJ1-5; D is unclear. The CDR3 consists of 13 residues. The germline CDR1 and CDR2 sequences are GTSNPN and SVGIG (reference sequence). V was pared by 1 base and J by 4 bases, with 8 bases between. The CDR3 DNA is TGTGCCTGGAGTGACGGAGCTAATCAGCCCCAGCATTTT. Amino acid sequence: CAWSDGANQPQHF. The variable domain in full, completed from reference TRBV30 and TRBJ1-5, reads SQTIHQWPATLVQPVGSPLSLECTVEGTSNPNLYWYRQAAGRGLQLLFYSVGIGQISSEVPQNLSASRPQDRQFILSSKKLLLSDSGFYLCAWSDGANQPQHFGDGTRLSIL.

The V call is TRBV5-1, the J call TRBJ1-3, with D maybe TRBD1 (6 bases). Germline V gene lookup returns CDR1 SGHRS and CDR2 YFSETQ. Trimming stripped 4 bases from V and 0 bases from J, with 11 bases between. This CDR3 has 15 residues. The CDR3 nucleotides read TGCGCCAGCAGCCTGGACAGCCTCTCTGGAAACACCATATATTTT. Its protein product is CASSLDSLSGNTIYF.

The J gene is TRBJ1-3, the V gene TRBV24-1; D gene ambiguous. The CDR3 length is 16 residues. Trimming removed 5 bases from V and 3 bases from J, with 16 bases in between. From germline, CDR1 is KGHDR and CDR2 SFDVKD. CDR3 sequence reads: CATSGSEAWFGNTIYF. The CDR3 bases are TGTGCCACCAGTGGGTCCGAGGCCTGGTTTGGAAACACCATATATTTT.

The rearrangement uses TRBV7-9 and TRBJ2-7; D perhaps matches TRBD2 (5 bases). The CDR3 length is 19 residues. CDR1 is SEHNR and CDR2 is FQNEAQ in the germline V gene (reference sequence). Trimming pared 1 base from V and 5 bases from J, leaving 27 bases between. In DNA form, the CDR3 reads TGTGCCAGCAGCTTAGGGCGGTCAGCGGCTAAGCTGGTAGTAGACGAGCAGTACTTC. It yields the protein CASSLGRSAAKLVVDEQYF.

The chain has TRBV4-3 and TRBJ2-1; a possible D gene is TRBD2 (5 bases). This CDR3 comprises 14 residues. Germline CDR1 is LGHNA and CDR2 is YSLEER. V lost 1 base to trimming and J lost 10 bases, with 14 bases between them. The CDR3 loop reads CASSQVRERGEQFF. Written as DNA, the CDR3 is TGCGCCAGCAGCCAAGTGAGAGAAAGAGGGGAGCAGTTCTTC.

This chain connects TRBV6-5 to TRBJ1-6; 7 positions agree with TRBD1. The CDR3 extends over 13 amino acids. With 6 bases clipped from V and 9 bases from J, the junction kept 5 bases outside the gene matches. CDR1 is MNHEY and CDR2 is SVGAGI in the germline V gene. The CDR3 DNA sequence: TGTGCCAGCAGGCCAAACAGGGGTTCACCCCTCCACTTT. This translates into CASRPNRGSPLHF.

The rearrangement joins TRBV2 to TRBJ2-1, with TRBD2 matching 8 bases. V was clipped by 8 bases and J by 3 bases; unmatched bases: 3. The CDR3 runs to 13 residues. CDR1 and CDR2 (germline): SNHLY, FYNNEI. CDR3 protein: CASELADYNEQFF. The CDR3 DNA sequence: TGTGCCAGCGAACTAGCGGACTACAATGAGCAGTTCTTC.

This clone has more than one count but fewer than ten. The chain carries TRBV18 and TRBJ1-4; no reliable D call. CDR3 size: 12 residues. V was cut by 6 bases and J by 8 bases, with 10 bases left in between. The germline V gene encodes CDR1 KGHSH and CDR2 LQKENI. CDR3 in DNA: TGTGCCAGCTCTCCATCGGGGGAAAAACTGTTTTTT. This codes for CASSPSGEKLFF. Full variable domain (rest looked up from reference TRBV18 and TRBJ1-4): NAGVMQNPRHLVRRRGQEARLRCSPMKGHSHVYWYRQLPEEGLKFMVYLQKENIIDESGMPKERFSAEFPKEGPSILRIQQVVRGDSAAYFCASSPSGEKLFFGSGTQLSVL.

The J gene is TRBJ1-2, the V gene TRBV6-6; no firm D call. The length of the CDR3 is 14 residues. Per germline, CDR1 MNHNY and CDR2 SVGAGI (reference sequence). V gave up 0 bases and J gave up 2 bases, with 7 bases separating them. CDR3 nucleotide sequence: TGTGCCAGCAGTTACTCGGGCGGGAACTATGGCTACACCTTC. It specifies CASSYSGGNYGYTF.

This clone was observed a few times. As DNA, the CDR3 is TGTGCCCTCGGACGAGGGAATTCACCCCTCCACTTT. Amino acid sequence: CALGRGNSPLHF. V gene TRBV2 combines with J gene TRBJ1-6; D unclear. CDR3 length equals 12 residues. Deletions cut 11 bases from V and 7 bases from J, with 12 bases between. Germline loops: CDR1 SNHLY, CDR2 FYNNEI.

This clone showed up just once. The genes are TRBV6-2 or TRBV6-3 and TRBJ2-7, with 10 nucleotides matching TRBD2. V lost 4 bases to trimming and J lost 0 bases; unmatched junction nucleotides: 3. The V gene's germline CDR1 is MNHEY and CDR2 SVGEGT. This CDR3 has 15 amino acids. CDR3 in amino acids: CASSFWTSGSYEQYF. The CDR3, as DNA: TGTGCCAGCAGTTTTTGGACTAGCGGCTCCTACGAGCAGTACTTC.

This chain uses TRBV28 with TRBJ1-2, with D unclear. There are 13 residues in the CDR3. V lost 4 bases and J 1 base, leaving 7 bases between the germline ends. Germline CDR1 MDHEN, CDR2 SYDVKM. The CDR3 DNA is TGTGCCAGCAGTTCGCCCAGTAACTATGGCTACACCTTC. Translating gives CASSSPSNYGYTF.

The genes are TRBV9 and TRBJ1-5, with 7 nucleotides matching TRBD1. CDR3 length: 18 amino acids. V was clipped by 4 bases and J by 0 bases; unmatched bases: 13. CDR1 and CDR2 from the germline V gene are SGDLS and YYNGEE. The CDR3 region is CASSQETGFGNSNQPQHF. The CDR3 DNA is TGTGCCAGCAGCCAAGAGACAGGGTTTGGGAATAGCAATCAGCCCCAGCATTTT.

CDR3 sequence reads: CATEGGQGGFEQFF. DNA of the CDR3: TGTGCCACCGAAGGGGGACAGGGGGGTTTTGAGCAGTTCTTC. The rearrangement joins TRBV24-1 to TRBJ2-1; TRBD1 agrees at 11 bases. The length of the CDR3 is 14 residues. The V and J ends lost 9 bases and 9 bases, in that order; junction bases with no gene match: 9. CDR1 and CDR2 (germline): KGHDR, SFDVKD.

A few counts support this clone. V is TRBV27 and J is TRBJ2-7; 7 nucleotides match TRBD2. V lost 5 bases, J lost 6 bases, and 7 bases stayed unmatched. This CDR3 has 13 amino acids. In germline, CDR1 is MNHEY, CDR2 SMNVEV (reference sequence). CDR3 sequence (DNA): TGTGCCAGCAGTGCCCGGGAGGCGGTCGAGCAGTACTTC. Its protein product is CASSAREAVEQYF.

Comments on this clone: Other nucleotide sequences from this sample produce the same CDR3. The chain has TRBV28 and TRBJ1-4; TRBD1 is a possible D gene (6 bases). CDR1 MDHEN and CDR2 SYDVKM come from the germline V gene. The CDR3 runs 14 residues. Trimming took off 6 bases at V and 8 bases at J, with 16 bases between the two ends. The CDR3 sequence is CASRSGTGTEKLFF. The DNA for the CDR3 is TGTGCCAGCAGATCCGGGACCGGGACAGAAAAACTGTTTTTT. Based on the CDR3 plus reference TRBV28 and TRBJ1-4, the full variable domain is DVKVTQSSRYLVKRTGEKVFLECVQDMDHENMFWYRQDPGLGLRLIYFSYDVKMKEKGDIPEGYSVSREKKERFSLILESASTNQTSMYLCASRSGTGTEKLFFGSGTQLSVL.

The genes are TRBV11-3 and TRBJ1-1, with 10 nucleotides matching TRBD1. Losses at the gene ends were 8 bases for V and 3 bases for J; bases not matched to a gene: 6. This CDR3 has 14 amino acids. Germline CDR1 and CDR2: SGHNT and YENEEA. The CDR3 here is CASSPGTGDTEAFF. CDR3 sequence (DNA): TGTGCCAGCTCCCCCGGGACAGGGGACACTGAAGCTTTCTTT.

The sample holds one count of this clone. V and J are TRBV28 and TRBJ2-3, with unresolved D. V was pared by 4 bases and J by 2 bases, with 10 bases between. The germline CDR1 and CDR2 sequences are MDHEN and SYDVKM. This CDR3 has 14 residues. DNA for the CDR3: TGTGCCAGCAGTTCCCCCCCCATCACAGATACGCAGTATTTT. Residues: CASSSPPITDTQYF.

This chain joins TRBV15 and TRBJ1-2; 7 bases agree with TRBD1. From germline, CDR1 is LNHNV and CDR2 YYDKDF (reference sequence). The CDR3 loop spans 15 amino acids. Losses at the gene ends were 2 bases for V and 8 bases for J; bases not matched to a gene: 11. DNA of the CDR3: TGTGCCACCAGCAGACGCGGGCAGGGGGTAGGAGGCTACACCTTC. Protein product: CATSRRGQGVGGYTF.

The chain carries TRBV5-1 and TRBJ1-1; D is undetermined. Per the germline V gene, CDR1 is SGHRS and CDR2 is YFSETQ. V dropped 5 bases and J dropped 4 bases, with 15 bases sitting between them. CDR3 length equals 14 residues. The CDR3 DNA follows: TGCGCCAGCAGTTCCTCAGGCGCCCTCACTGAAGCTTTCTTT. It encodes CASSSSGALTEAFF.

The V and J genes are TRBV14 and TRBJ2-2, with 7 bases fitting TRBD1. CDR1 is SGHDN, CDR2 FVKESK, per germline. V trimming: 1 base; J trimming: 6 bases; junction bases outside the gene matches: 5. This CDR3 is 15 amino acids long. The CDR3 loop reads CASSQVLGGSGELFF. The DNA of the CDR3 is TGTGCCAGCAGCCAAGTTTTAGGGGGCTCCGGGGAGCTGTTTTTT.

V and J are TRBV6-6 and TRBJ2-1, with D perhaps TRBD2 (6 bases). V was shortened by 2 bases and J by 2 bases, with 13 bases between the two germline ends. Germline V gene sequence: CDR1 MNHNY, CDR2 SVGAGI (reference sequence). The CDR3 is made up of 16 amino acids. CDR3 nucleotides: TGTGCCAGCAGTTACCCAAGGAGGGCCGCCTACAATGAGCAGTTCTTC. It codes for CASSYPRRAAYNEQFF.

This clone has a single count. The chain combines TRBV12-5 with TRBJ2-5; D possibly corresponds to TRBD1 (6 bases). CDR3 size: 11 residues. Germline V gene data show CDR1 as LGHNT and CDR2 as FRNRAP. The V gene lost 3 bases and the J gene lost 7 bases, with 6 bases spanning the gap. CDR3 residues: CASGLQGTQYF. CDR3 bases: TGTGCTAGTGGTTTACAGGGGACCCAGTACTTC.